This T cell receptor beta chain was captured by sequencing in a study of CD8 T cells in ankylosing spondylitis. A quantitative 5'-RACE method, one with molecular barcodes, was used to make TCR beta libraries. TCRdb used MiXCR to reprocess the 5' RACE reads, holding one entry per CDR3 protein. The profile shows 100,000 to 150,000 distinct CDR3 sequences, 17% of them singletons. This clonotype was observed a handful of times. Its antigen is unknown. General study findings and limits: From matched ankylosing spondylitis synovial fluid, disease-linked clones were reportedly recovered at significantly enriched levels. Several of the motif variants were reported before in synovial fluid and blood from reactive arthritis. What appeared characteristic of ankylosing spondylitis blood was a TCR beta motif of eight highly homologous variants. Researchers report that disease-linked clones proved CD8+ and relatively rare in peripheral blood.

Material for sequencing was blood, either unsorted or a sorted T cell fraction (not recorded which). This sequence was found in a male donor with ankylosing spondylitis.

The CDR3 region is CSARQGATLYEQYF. The DNA of the CDR3 is TGCAGTGCTCGACAGGGGGCAACACTCTACGAGCAGTACTTC. The chain couples TRBV20-1 to TRBJ2-7, with 10 nucleotides matching TRBD1. Unmatched junction bases numbered 7, after V lost 5 bases and J lost 3 bases. CDR3 length: 14 residues. Germline values: CDR1 DFQATT, CDR2 SNEGSKA (reference sequence).